A few counts support the clone carrying this TCR beta chain. The antigen is undetermined. The ends were cut back, 6 bases at V and 3 bases at J, with 17 bases in the middle. Germline CDR1 reads SNHLY; CDR2 reads FYNNEI. The CDR3 has 15 amino acids. The sequenced template was RNA, covering the TCR beta CDR3 region. HTBI primers were used in a first-round RT-PCR, which preceded a second-round multiplex PCR. TCRdb re-called the multiplex PCR reads through MiXCR, storing one row per CDR3 protein. The sample includes some 750,000 distinct CDR3 sequences, roughly two fifths seen only once; the top ten take less than 55%. This entry is derived from a study of Graves' ophthalmopathy and Graves' hyperthyroidism. General observations from the study: Blood also harbored most expanded thyroid clonotypes above 0.001 frequency.

The specimen sequenced was peripheral blood. The chain joins TRBV2 to TRBJ1-2; a weak D match, TRBD1 (6 bases). The source is an adult man with Graves' ophthalmopathy. CDR3 nucleotide sequence: TGTGCCAGCAGGCTATATCGGGACAACGACTATGGCTACACCTTC. It encodes CASRLYRDNDYGYTF.